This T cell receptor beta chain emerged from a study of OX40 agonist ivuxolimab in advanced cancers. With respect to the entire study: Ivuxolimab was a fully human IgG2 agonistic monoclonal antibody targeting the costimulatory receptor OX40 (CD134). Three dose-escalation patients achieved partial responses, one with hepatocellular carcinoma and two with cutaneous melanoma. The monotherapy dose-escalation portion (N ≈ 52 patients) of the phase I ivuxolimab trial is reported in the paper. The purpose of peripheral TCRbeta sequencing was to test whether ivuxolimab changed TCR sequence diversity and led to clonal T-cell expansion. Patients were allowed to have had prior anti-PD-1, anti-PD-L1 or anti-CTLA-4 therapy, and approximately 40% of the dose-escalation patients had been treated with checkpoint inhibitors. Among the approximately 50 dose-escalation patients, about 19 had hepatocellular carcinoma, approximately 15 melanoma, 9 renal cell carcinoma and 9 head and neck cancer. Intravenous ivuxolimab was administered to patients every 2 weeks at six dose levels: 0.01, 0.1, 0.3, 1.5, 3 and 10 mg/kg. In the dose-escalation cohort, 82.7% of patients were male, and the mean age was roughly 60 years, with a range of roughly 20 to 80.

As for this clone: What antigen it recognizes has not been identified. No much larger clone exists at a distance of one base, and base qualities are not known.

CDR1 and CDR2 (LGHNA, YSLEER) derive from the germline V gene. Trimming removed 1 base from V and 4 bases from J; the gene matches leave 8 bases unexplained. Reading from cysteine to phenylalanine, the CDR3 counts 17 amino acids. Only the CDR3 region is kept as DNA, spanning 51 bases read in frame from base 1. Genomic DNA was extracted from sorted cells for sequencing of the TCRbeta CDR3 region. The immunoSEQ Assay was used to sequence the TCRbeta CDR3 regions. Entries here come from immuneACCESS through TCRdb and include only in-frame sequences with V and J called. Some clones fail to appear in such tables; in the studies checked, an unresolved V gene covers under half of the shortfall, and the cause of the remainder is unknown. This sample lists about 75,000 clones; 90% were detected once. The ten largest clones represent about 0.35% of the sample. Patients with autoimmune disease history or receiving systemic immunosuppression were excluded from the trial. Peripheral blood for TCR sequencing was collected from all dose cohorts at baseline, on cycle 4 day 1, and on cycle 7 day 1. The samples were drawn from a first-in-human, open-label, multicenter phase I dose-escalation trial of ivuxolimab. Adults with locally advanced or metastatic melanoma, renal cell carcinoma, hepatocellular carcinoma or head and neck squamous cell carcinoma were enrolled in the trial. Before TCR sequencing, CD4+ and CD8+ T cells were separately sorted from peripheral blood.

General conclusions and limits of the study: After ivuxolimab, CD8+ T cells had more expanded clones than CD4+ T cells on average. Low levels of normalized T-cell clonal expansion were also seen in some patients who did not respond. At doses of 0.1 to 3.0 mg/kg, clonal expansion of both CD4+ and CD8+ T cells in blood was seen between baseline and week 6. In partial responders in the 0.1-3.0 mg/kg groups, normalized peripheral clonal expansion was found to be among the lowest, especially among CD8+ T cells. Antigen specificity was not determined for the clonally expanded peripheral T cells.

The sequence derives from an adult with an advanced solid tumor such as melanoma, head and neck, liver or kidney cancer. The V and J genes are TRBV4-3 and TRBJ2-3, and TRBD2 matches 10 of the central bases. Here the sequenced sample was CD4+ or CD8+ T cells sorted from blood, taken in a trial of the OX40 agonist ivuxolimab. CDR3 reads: CASSQASGTSVADTQYF. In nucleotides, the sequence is TGCGCCAGCAGCCAAGCCTCCGGGACTAGCGTTGCAGATACGCAGTATTTT.